A selection of T cell receptor beta chains follows, all from one sample in a study of Tregs in tolerant kidney transplant recipients. Here immunoSEQ multiplex PCR was the method, and the copy in TCRdb shows in-frame clones only, minus some. The sample records about 50,000 clones, about nine tenths being singletons. The material sequenced was CD8+ T cells from blood (PBMCs), taken 12 months after the transplant. These receptors originate from a human patient who received a combined kidney and bone marrow transplant. Part of the T cell pool may stem from the graft donor. Each CDR3 is given with its conserved first and last residue. Each record gives: clone size, V gene, D gene, J gene, CDR3 DNA, CDR3 protein. A D gene is named only where the DNA matches it firmly. Clone size is shown for a subset of rows, as once, few, many or a class of expanded clone.

size: NA; V: TRBV7-6; D: TRBD2; J: TRBJ2-1; DNA: TGTGCCAGCAGCTTAGGGCGACTAGCGGTGGTTCCTTACAATGAGCAGTTCTTC; CDR3: CASSLGRLAVVPYNEQFF
size: NA; V: TRBV6-5; D: NA; J: TRBJ2-7; DNA: TGTGCCAGCACCGGGGTCACCTACGAGCAGTACTTC; CDR3: CASTGVTYEQYF
size: NA; V: TRBV2; D: NA; J: TRBJ2-7; DNA: TGTGCCAGCAGCCCAGGCCGCCACTACGAGCAGTACTTC; CDR3: CASSPGRHYEQYF
size: NA; V: TRBV6-5; D: NA; J: TRBJ2-1; DNA: TGTGCCAGCAGTTACTCCGGGGTAGAAGTTGTAAATGAGCAGTTCTTC; CDR3: CASSYSGVEVVNEQFF
size: NA; V: TRBV28; D: TRBD1; J: TRBJ1-6; DNA: TGTGCCAGCAGTTGGTATGTTGGCAGGGGGAATTCACCCCTCCACTTT; CDR3: CASSWYVGRGNSPLHF
size: NA; V: TRBV5-1; D: NA; J: TRBJ2-7; DNA: TGCGCCAGCAGCTTGGATAACTACTACGAGCAGTACTTC; CDR3: CASSLDNYYEQYF
size: NA; V: TRBV29-1; D: NA; J: TRBJ2-3; DNA: TGCAGCGTTGTATGGGGCAACACAGATACGCAGTATTTT; CDR3: CSVVWGNTDTQYF
size: NA; V: TRBV9; D: NA; J: TRBJ2-5; DNA: TGTGCCAGCAGCGGTTTAAAAGAGACCCAGTACTTC; CDR3: CASSGLKETQYF
size: NA; V: TRBV27; D: NA; J: TRBJ1-6; DNA: TGTGCCAGCAGTTTGGTCGAGTTTAGTAATTCCCCCCTCCACTTT; CDR3: CASSLVEFSNSPLHF
size: NA; V: TRBV7-2; D: NA; J: TRBJ2-2; DNA: TGTGCCAGCAGCTTGGGCCCCTATGGGACCGGGGAGCTGTTTTTT; CDR3: CASSLGPYGTGELFF
size: NA; V: TRBV7-2; D: NA; J: TRBJ1-1; DNA: TGTGCCAGCAGCTTGGGGGCGTTAGGGAACACTGAAGCTTTCTTT; CDR3: CASSLGALGNTEAFF
size: NA; V: TRBV19; D: NA; J: TRBJ1-1; DNA: TGTGCCAGTAGTATTTATAACACTGAAGCTTTCTTT; CDR3: CASSIYNTEAFF
size: NA; V: TRBV4-1; D: TRBD1; J: TRBJ1-2; DNA: TGCGCCAGCGGCCACCCCGGGACAGGGGTCGGCTACACCTTC; CDR3: CASGHPGTGVGYTF
size: NA; V: TRBV11-3; D: NA; J: TRBJ2-7; DNA: TGTGCCAGCAGCCTGCGGGACCCACCCTACGAGCAGTACTTC; CDR3: CASSLRDPPYEQYF
size: NA; V: TRBV7-9; D: NA; J: TRBJ2-3; DNA: TGTGCCAGCACCCAACAGGGGGAGGGGGGCACAGATACGCAGTATTTT; CDR3: CASTQQGEGGTDTQYF
size: NA; V: TRBV7-6; D: NA; J: TRBJ2-1; DNA: TGTGCCAGCAGCTTAATGTTCGCGGGCCATGCCTACAATGAGCAGTTCTTC; CDR3: CASSLMFAGHAYNEQFF
size: NA; V: TRBV9; D: NA; J: TRBJ2-2; DNA: TGTGCCAGCAGCGTAGCATATCTCAGGGGAGCCGGGGAGCTGTTTTTT; CDR3: CASSVAYLRGAGELFF
size: NA; V: TRBV10-2; D: NA; J: TRBJ2-5; DNA: TGCGCCAGCAGTACGCTCGGACTACGAGAGACCCAGTACTTC; CDR3: CASSTLGLRETQYF
size: NA; V: TRBV13; D: NA; J: TRBJ2-2; DNA: TGTGCCAGCAGCTTAGGCACAGGGCCCACCGGGGAGCTGTTTTTT; CDR3: CASSLGTGPTGELFF
size: NA; V: TRBV7-2; D: NA; J: TRBJ2-7; DNA: TGTGCCAGCAGCCCAGCTGGGGGAGGGGGATACGAGCAGTACTTC; CDR3: CASSPAGGGGYEQYF
size: NA; V: TRBV7-2; D: NA; J: TRBJ2-2; DNA: TGTGCCAGCAGCTTAGGAGGTGGCACCGGGGAGCTGTTTTTT; CDR3: CASSLGGGTGELFF
size: NA; V: TRBV21-1; D: NA; J: TRBJ2-7; DNA: TGTGCCAGCAGCAACGGTAGCGGGTCCTCCTACGAGCAGTACTTC; CDR3: CASSNGSGSSYEQYF
size: NA; V: TRBV11-2; D: TRBD1; J: TRBJ2-3; DNA: TGTGCCAGCAGCGCACCCCAAACAGGGGCGAGCACAGATACGCAGTATTTT; CDR3: CASSAPQTGASTDTQYF
size: few; V: TRBV28; D: TRBD1; J: TRBJ1-5; DNA: TGTGCCAGCAGTCCTCGGGACAGGGGTTTGCAGCCCCAGCATTTT; CDR3: CASSPRDRGLQPQHF
size: once; V: TRBV25-1; D: TRBD1; J: TRBJ1-2; DNA: TGTGCCAGCAGTGGCCAGGGGGCTTTCTATGGCTACACCTTC; CDR3: CASSGQGAFYGYTF
size: NA; V: TRBV5-1; D: TRBD2; J: TRBJ2-7; DNA: TGCGCCAGCAGCTTCAGACTAGCTGTCCACGAGCAGTACTTC; CDR3: CASSFRLAVHEQYF
size: NA; V: TRBV5-1; D: TRBD2; J: TRBJ2-3; DNA: TGCGCCAGCAGCCTCAGCGGGGGGGCCGGATCAGATACGCAGTATTTT; CDR3: CASSLSGGAGSDTQYF
size: NA; V: TRBV27; D: NA; J: TRBJ1-2; DNA: TGTGCCAGCAAGGGCCCGGGACAAAGCTATGGCTACACCTTC; CDR3: CASKGPGQSYGYTF
size: NA; V: TRBV9; D: TRBD1; J: TRBJ1-2; DNA: TGTGCCAGCAGGCAGGACAGGGGGAATCGCGGCTACACCTTC; CDR3: CASRQDRGNRGYTF
size: once; V: TRBV13; D: NA; J: TRBJ1-1; DNA: TGTGCCAGCAGCGGAGGGGACACTGAAGCTTTCTTT; CDR3: CASSGGDTEAFF
size: NA; V: TRBV15; D: NA; J: TRBJ2-1; DNA: TGTGCCACCAGCAGACAGGGGTTCAACAATGAGCAGTTCTTC; CDR3: CATSRQGFNNEQFF
size: NA; V: TRBV7-2; D: NA; J: TRBJ2-5; DNA: TGTGCCAGCAGCTCCTCGGGCGGGGACCAAGAGACCCAGTACTTC; CDR3: CASSSSGGDQETQYF
size: once; V: TRBV4-1; D: NA; J: TRBJ2-7; DNA: TGCGCCAGCAGCCATACAGGGACCCACGAGCAGTACTTC; CDR3: CASSHTGTHEQYF